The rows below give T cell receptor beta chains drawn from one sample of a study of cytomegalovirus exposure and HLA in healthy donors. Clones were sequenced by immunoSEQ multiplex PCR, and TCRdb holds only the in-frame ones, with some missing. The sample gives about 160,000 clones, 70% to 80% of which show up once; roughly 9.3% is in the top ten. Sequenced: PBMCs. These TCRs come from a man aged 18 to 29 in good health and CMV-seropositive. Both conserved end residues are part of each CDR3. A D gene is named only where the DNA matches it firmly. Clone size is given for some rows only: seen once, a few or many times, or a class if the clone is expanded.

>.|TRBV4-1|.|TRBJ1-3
CASSQSASSGNTIYF
TGCGCCAGCAGCCAATCAGCGAGCTCTGGAAACACCATATATTTT
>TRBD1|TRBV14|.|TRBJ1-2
CASSLRQGHYGYTF
TGTGCCAGCAGCCTACGACAGGGGCACTATGGCTACACCTTC
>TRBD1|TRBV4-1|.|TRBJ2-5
CASSPSRQGQETQYF
TGCGCCAGCAGCCCTTCAAGACAGGGCCAAGAGACCCAGTACTTC
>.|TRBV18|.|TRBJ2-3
CASSPMGLDGTDTQYF
TGTGCCAGCTCACCAATGGGGCTAGACGGCACAGATACGCAGTATTTT
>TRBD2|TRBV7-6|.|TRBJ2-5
CASSSPRSSGDQETQYF
TGTGCCAGCAGCTCTCCCCGCTCCAGCGGGGATCAAGAGACCCAGTACTTC
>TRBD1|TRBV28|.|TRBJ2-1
CASSGQVSYNEQFF
TGTGCCAGCAGCGGACAGGTCTCCTACAATGAGCAGTTCTTC
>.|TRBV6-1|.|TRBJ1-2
CASSEAGVRRYGYTF
TGTGCCAGCAGTGAAGCAGGGGTACGTCGCTATGGCTACACCTTC
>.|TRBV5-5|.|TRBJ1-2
CASSLARQEGYGYTF
TGTGCCAGCAGCTTGGCCCGTCAGGAGGGGTATGGCTACACCTTC
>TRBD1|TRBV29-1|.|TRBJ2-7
CSVDLPGGYEQYF
TGCAGCGTTGACCTCCCAGGGGGCTACGAGCAGTACTTC
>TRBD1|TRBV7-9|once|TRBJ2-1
CASCQGANEQFF
TGTGCCAGCTGCCAGGGGGCTAATGAGCAGTTCTTC
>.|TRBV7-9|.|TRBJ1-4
CASSEDRPTNEKLFF
TGTGCCAGCAGCGAAGACAGGCCAACTAATGAAAAACTGTTTTTT
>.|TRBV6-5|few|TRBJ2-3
CASSSNRDNQYF
TGTGCCAGCAGTTCTAACCGGGACAATCAGTATTTT
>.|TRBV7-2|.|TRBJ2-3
CASSFRSLISSTDTQYF
TGTGCCAGCAGCTTTCGCAGTCTTATTTCTAGCACAGATACGCAGTATTTT
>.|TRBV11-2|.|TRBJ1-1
CASSLTGPTEAFF
TGTGCCAGCAGCCTTACAGGGCCCACTGAAGCTTTCTTT
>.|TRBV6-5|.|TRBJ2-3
CASGRPTDTQYF
TGTGCCAGCGGGCGACCCACAGATACGCAGTATTTT
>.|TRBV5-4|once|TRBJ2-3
CASSEGVSDTQYF
TGTGCCAGCAGTGAGGGGGTATCAGATACGCAGTATTTT
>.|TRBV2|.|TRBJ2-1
CASSYSRANEQFF
TGTGCCAGCAGTTACTCCAGGGCCAATGAGCAGTTCTTC
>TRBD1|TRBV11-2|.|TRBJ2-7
CAGSLEWGQVSYEQYF
TGTGCCGGCAGCTTAGAGTGGGGACAGGTCTCCTACGAGCAGTACTTC
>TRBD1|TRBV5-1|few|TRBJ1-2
CASSLGQGDYGYTF
TGCGCCAGCAGCTTGGGACAGGGGGACTATGGCTACACCTTC
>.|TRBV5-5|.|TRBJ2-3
CASSTRENRATDTQYF
TGTGCCAGCAGCACTAGAGAAAACAGGGCCACAGATACGCAGTATTTT
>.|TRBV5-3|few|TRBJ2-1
CARSLSSGGSPYNEQFF
TGTGCCAGAAGCTTGTCCAGTGGGGGGTCACCCTACAATGAGCAGTTCTTC
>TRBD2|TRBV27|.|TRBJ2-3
CASGREKYF
TGTGCCAGCGGGAGGGAGAAGTATTTT
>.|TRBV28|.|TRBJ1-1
CASSPGHILNTEAFF
TGTGCCAGCAGTCCAGGACATATTTTGAACACTGAAGCTTTCTTT
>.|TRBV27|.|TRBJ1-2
CASSRGKHYGYTF
TGTGCCAGCAGTCGGGGGAAACACTATGGCTACACCTTC
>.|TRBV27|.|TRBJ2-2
CASMGSRDTGELFF
TGTGCCAGCATGGGCAGCCGTGACACCGGGGAGCTGTTTTTT
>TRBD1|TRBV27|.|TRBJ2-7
CASSLGTGDEQYF
TGTGCCAGCAGTCTCGGGACAGGGGACGAGCAGTACTTC
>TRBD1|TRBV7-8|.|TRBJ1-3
CASSLEGQHSGNTIYF
TGTGCCAGCAGCTTAGAGGGACAGCACTCTGGAAACACCATATATTTT
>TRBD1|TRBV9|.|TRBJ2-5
CASSPGTGGRETQYF
TGTGCCAGCAGCCCCGGGACAGGGGGTCGAGAGACCCAGTACTTC
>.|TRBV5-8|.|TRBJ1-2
CASSLESALNYTF
TGTGCCAGCAGCTTGGAGAGCGCGTTGAATTACACCTTC
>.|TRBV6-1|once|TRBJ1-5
CASRPKGVDWPQHF
TGTGCCAGCAGGCCGAAGGGGGTGGACTGGCCCCAGCATTTT
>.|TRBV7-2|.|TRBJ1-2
CAVPGADNYGYTF
TGTGCCGTCCCCGGAGCGGACAACTATGGCTACACCTTC
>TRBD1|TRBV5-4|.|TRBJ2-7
CASSWTGKVYEQYF
TGTGCCAGCAGCTGGACAGGGAAGGTTTACGAGCAGTACTTC
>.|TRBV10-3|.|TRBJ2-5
CATQGTPETQYF
TGTGCCACGCAAGGGACTCCTGAGACCCAGTACTTC
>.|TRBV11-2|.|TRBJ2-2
CASSKSSVGELFF
TGTGCCAGCAGCAAATCCTCCGTCGGGGAGCTGTTTTTT
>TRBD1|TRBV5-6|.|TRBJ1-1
CASSTEVPGQVRF
TGTGCCAGCAGCACCGAAGTCCCGGGACAGGTCCGTTTT
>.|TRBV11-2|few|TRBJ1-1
CASSLAGGYTEAFF
TGTGCCAGCAGCTTAGCCGGGGGGTACACTGAAGCTTTCTTT
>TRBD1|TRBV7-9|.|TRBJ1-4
CASSLGATGQGEKLFF
TGTGCCAGCAGCTTAGGGGCCACCGGACAGGGAGAAAAACTGTTTTTT
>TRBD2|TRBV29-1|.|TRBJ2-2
CSVVGGGTGELFF
TGCAGCGTTGTCGGGGGGGGAACCGGGGAGCTGTTTTTT
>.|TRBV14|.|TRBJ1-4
CASSPDRSYEKLFF
TGTGCCAGCAGTCCGGACAGATCCTATGAAAAACTGTTTTTT
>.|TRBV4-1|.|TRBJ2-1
CASSQDPAEEQFF
TGCGCCAGCAGCCAAGATCCAGCGGAAGAGCAGTTCTTC